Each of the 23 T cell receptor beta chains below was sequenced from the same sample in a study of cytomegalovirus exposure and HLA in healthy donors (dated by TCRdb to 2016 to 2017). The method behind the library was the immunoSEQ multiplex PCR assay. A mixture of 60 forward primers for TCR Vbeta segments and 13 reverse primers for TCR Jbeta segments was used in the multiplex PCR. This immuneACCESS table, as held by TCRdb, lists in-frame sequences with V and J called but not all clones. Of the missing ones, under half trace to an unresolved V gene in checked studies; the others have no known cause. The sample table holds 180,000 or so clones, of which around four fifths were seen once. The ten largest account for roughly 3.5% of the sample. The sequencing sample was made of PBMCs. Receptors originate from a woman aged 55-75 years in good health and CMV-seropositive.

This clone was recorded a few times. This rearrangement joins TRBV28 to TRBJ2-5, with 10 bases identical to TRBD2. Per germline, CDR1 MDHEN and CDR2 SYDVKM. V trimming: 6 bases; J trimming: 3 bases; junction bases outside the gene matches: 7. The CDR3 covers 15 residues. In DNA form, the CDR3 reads TGTGCCAGCAGACGTAGCGGGGGGCCTGAAGAGACCCAGTACTTC. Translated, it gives CASRRSGGPEETQYF. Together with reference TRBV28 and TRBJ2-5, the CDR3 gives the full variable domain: DVKVTQSSRYLVKRTGEKVFLECVQDMDHENMFWYRQDPGLGLRLIYFSYDVKMKEKGDIPEGYSVSREKKERFSLILESASTNQTSMYLCASRRSGGPEETQYFGPGTRLLVL.

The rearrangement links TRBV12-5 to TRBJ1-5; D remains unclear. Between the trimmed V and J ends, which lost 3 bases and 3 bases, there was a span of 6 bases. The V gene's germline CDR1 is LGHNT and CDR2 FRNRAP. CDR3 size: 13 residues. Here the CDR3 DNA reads TGTGCTAGTGGTTTTGGAGACAATCAGCCCCAGCATTTT. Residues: CASGFGDNQPQHF.

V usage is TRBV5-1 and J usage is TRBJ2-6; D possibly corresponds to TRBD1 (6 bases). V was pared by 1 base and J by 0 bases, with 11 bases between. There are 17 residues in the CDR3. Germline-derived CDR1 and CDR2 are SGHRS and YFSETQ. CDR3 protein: CASSLLGAVSGANVLTF. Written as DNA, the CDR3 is TGCGCCAGCAGCTTGCTGGGGGCCGTCTCTGGGGCCAACGTCCTGACTTTC.

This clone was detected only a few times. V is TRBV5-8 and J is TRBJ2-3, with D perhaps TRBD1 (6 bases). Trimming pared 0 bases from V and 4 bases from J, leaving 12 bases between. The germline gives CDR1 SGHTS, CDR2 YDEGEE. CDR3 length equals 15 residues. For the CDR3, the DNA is TGTGCCAGCAGCTTGGCCTCAGGGGTTCCAGATACGCAGTATTTT. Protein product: CASSLASGVPDTQYF.

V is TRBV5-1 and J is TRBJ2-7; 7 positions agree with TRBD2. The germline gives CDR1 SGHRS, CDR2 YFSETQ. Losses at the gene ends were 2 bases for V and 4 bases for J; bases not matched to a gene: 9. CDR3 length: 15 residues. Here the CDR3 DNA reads TGCGCCAGCAGCTTCCGTAGCGGGTTTACGTACGAGCAGTACTTC. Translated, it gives CASSFRSGFTYEQYF.

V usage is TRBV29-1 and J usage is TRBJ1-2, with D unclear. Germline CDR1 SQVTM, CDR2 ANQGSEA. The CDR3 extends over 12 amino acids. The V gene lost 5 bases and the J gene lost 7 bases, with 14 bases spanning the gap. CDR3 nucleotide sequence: TGCAGCGTTCAGGATGTAGTGTTTGGCTACACCTTC. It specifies CSVQDVVFGYTF. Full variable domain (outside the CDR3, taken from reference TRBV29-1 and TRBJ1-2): SAVISQKPSRDICQRGTSLTIQCQVDSQVTMMFWYRQQPGQSLTLIATANQGSEATYESGFVIDKFPISRPNLTFSTLTVSNMSPEDSSIYLCSVQDVVFGYTFGSGTRLTVV.

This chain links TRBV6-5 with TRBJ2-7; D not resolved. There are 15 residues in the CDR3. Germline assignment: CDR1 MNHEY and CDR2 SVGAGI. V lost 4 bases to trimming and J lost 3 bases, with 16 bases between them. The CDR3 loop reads CASSFYSSPIYEQYF. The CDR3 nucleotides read TGTGCCAGCAGTTTCTATTCCTCCCCCATCTACGAGCAGTACTTC.

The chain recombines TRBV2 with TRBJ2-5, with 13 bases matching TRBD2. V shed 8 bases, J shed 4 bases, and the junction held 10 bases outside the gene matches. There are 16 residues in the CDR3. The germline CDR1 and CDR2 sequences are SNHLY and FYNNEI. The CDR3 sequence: CASRGGLAGVGETQYF. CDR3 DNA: TGTGCCAGCCGGGGAGGACTAGCGGGGGTAGGAGAGACCCAGTACTTC.

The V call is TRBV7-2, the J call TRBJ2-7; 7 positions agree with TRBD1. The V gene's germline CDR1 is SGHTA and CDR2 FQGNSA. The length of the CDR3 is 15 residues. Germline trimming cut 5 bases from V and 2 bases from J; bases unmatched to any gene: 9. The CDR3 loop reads CASSPMTGNTYEQYF. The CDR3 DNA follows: TGTGCCAGCAGCCCGATGACAGGGAATACCTACGAGCAGTACTTC.

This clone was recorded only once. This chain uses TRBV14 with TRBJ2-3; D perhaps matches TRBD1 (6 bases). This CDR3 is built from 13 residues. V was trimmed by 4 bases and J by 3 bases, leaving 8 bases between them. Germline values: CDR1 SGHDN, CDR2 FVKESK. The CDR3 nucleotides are TGTGCCAGCAGCCCCCAGGGGACAGATACGCAGTATTTT. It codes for CASSPQGTDTQYF. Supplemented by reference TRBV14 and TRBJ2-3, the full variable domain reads EAGVTQFPSHSVIEKGQTVTLRCDPISGHDNLYWYRRVMGKEIKFLLHFVKESKQDESGMPNNRFLAERTGGTYSTLKVQPAELEDSGVYFCASSPQGTDTQYFGPGTRLTVL.

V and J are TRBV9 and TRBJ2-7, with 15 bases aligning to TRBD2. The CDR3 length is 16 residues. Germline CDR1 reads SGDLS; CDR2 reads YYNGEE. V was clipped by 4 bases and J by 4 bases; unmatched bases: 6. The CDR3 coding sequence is TGTGCCAGCAGCCCGAGGACTAGCGGGAGGGCATACGAGCAGTACTTC. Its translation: CASSPRTSGRAYEQYF.

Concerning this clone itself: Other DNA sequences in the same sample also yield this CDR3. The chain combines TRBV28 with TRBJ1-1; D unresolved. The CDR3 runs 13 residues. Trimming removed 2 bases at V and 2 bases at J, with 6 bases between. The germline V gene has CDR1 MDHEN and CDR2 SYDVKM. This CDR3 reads CASSLPVNTEAFF. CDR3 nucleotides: TGTGCCAGCAGTTTACCAGTTAACACTGAAGCTTTCTTT.

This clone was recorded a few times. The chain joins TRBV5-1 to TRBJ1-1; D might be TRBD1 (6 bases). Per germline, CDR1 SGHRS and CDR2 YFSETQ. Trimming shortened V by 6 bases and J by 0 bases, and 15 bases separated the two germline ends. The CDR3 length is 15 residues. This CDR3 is CASTPDSLMNTEAFF. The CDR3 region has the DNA TGCGCCAGCACCCCGGACAGCCTAATGAACACTGAAGCTTTCTTT.

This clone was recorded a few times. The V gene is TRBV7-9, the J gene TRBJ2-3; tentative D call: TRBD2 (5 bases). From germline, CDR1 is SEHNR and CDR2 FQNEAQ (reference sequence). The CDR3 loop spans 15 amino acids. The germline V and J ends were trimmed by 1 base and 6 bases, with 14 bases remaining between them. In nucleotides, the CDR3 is TGTGCCAGCAGCTTAGTATCTAGCAATCGGGATACGCAGTATTTT. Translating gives CASSLVSSNRDTQYF.

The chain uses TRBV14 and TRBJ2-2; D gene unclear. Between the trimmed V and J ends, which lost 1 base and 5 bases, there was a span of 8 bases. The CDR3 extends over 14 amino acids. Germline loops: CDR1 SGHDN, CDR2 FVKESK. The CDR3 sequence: CASSQVQPTGELFF. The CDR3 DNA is TGTGCCAGCAGCCAAGTACAGCCAACCGGGGAGCTGTTTTTT.

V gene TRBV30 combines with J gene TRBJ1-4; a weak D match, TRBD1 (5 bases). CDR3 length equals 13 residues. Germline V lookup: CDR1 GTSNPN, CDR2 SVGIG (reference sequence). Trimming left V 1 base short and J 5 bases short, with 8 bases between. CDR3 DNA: TGTGCCTGGAGTGGGCAGGGCAATGAAAAACTGTTTTTT. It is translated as CAWSGQGNEKLFF.

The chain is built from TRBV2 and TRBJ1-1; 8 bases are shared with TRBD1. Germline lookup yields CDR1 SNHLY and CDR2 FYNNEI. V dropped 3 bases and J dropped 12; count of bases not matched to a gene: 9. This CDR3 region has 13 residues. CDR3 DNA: TGTGCCAGCAGTGATAGACTGGACAGGGAACCTTTCTTT. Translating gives CASSDRLDREPFF.

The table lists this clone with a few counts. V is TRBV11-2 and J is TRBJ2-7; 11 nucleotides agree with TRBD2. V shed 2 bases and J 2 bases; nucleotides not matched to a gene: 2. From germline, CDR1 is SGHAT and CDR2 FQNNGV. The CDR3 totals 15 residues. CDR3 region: CASSLRLAGTYEQYF. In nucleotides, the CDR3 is TGTGCCAGCAGCTTAAGACTAGCGGGGACCTACGAGCAGTACTTC.

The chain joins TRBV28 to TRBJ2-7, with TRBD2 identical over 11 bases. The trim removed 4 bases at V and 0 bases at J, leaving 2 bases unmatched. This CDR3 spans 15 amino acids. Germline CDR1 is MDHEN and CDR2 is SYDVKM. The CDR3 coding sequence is TGTGCCAGCAGTTCACTAGCGGGAGTCTCCTACGAGCAGTACTTC. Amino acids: CASSSLAGVSYEQYF.

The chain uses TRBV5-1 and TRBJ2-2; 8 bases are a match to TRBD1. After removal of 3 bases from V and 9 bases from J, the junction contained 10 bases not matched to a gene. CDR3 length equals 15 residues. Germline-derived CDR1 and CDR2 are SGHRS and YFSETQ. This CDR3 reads CASSSGQGHPRELFF. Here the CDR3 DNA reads TGCGCCAGCAGCTCCGGACAGGGCCATCCCCGGGAGCTGTTTTTT.

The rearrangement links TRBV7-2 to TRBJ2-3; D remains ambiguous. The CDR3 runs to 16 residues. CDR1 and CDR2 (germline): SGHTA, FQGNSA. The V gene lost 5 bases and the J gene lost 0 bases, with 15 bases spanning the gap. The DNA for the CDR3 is TGTGCCAGCAGCCCCCCAAGGAGATCTAGCACAGATACGCAGTATTTT. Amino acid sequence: CASSPPRRSSTDTQYF.

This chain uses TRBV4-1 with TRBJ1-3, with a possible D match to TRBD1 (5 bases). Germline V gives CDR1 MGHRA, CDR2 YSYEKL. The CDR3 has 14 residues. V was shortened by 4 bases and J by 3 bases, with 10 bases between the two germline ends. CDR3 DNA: TGCGCCAGCAGCCCGGGCGGGGGTGGAAACACCATATATTTT. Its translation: CASSPGGGGNTIYF.

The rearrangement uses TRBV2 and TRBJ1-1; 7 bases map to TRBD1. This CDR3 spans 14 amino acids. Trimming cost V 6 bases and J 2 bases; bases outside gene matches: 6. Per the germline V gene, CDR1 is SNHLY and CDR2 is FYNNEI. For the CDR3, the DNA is TGTGCCAGCAGGATGACAGGGAGAAACACTGAAGCTTTCTTT. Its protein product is CASRMTGRNTEAFF. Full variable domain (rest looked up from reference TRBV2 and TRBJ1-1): EPEVTQTPSHQVTQMGQEVILRCVPISNHLYFYWYRQILGQKVEFLVSFYNNEISEKSEIFDDQFSVERPDGSNFTLKIRSTKLEDSAMYFCASRMTGRNTEAFFGQGTRLTVV.